Below, 8 T cell receptor beta chains from the same sample are listed, as sequenced in a study of blood T cell repertoires in COVID-19. The table came from immunoSEQ multiplex PCR; TCRdb's copy has only in-frame clones and leaves some out. The data contain 100,000 or so clones, roughly 92% of them singletons. Sequenced input: peripheral blood. These receptors originate from a man aged 65 to 79 with acute or convalescent COVID-19.

This chain joins TRBV7-5 and TRBJ2-7; the D call of TRBD2 is as the table states it, not checked on the DNA. TRBV7-5 is noted as a pseudogene. CDR3 length equals 13 residues. The CDR3 DNA sequence: TGTGTCAGAGAAAGGGAGGTTTTCTACGAGCAGTACTTC. Protein: CVREREVFYEQYF.

The rearrangement joins TRBV11-3 to TRBJ2-1, with unresolved D. This CDR3 has 11 residues. CDR1 is SGHNT, CDR2 YENEEA, per germline. Trimming took off 5 bases at V and 8 bases at J, with 7 bases between the two ends. The CDR3 sequence: CASSVVYEQFF. In DNA, the CDR3 is TGTGCCAGCAGCGTAGTCTATGAGCAGTTCTTC.

DNA for the CDR3: TGCGCCAGCAGCTTGGATTTGGGAGAAGTATCTGGAAACACCATATATTTT. It translates to CASSLDLGEVSGNTIYF. V and J are TRBV5-1 and TRBJ1-3; the D is unclear. This CDR3 is built from 17 residues. Germline loops: CDR1 SGHRS, CDR2 YFSETQ. V dropped 0 bases and J dropped 1 base, with 14 bases sitting between them.

This chain links TRBV6-6 with TRBJ1-2; D is perhaps TRBD1 (6 bases). The CDR3 sequence is 16 residues long. V shed 2 bases and J shed 4 bases, with 17 bases lying between them. Looked up from germline, CDR1 is MNHNY and CDR2 is SVGAGI (reference sequence). As DNA, the CDR3 is TGTGCCAGCAGTTACCGAAACTTGCAGGGGACCTATGGCTACACCTTC. Protein sequence: CASSYRNLQGTYGYTF.

The chain has TRBV5-1 and TRBJ2-5; 12 positions match TRBD2. V was pared by 4 bases and J by 2 bases, with 3 bases of the junction left unmatched. Per the germline V gene, CDR1 is SGHRS and CDR2 is YFSETQ. This CDR3 spans 15 amino acids. The CDR3 is CASSRGTSGQETQYF. CDR3 nucleotide sequence: TGCGCCAGCAGCCGCGGGACTAGCGGGCAAGAGACCCAGTACTTC.

This clone was recorded once. The chain uses TRBV6-2 or TRBV6-3 and TRBJ2-1, with 7 bases matching TRBD2. This CDR3 comprises 16 residues. J was trimmed by 0 bases and V by 4 bases; bases with no gene match: 6. Germline loops: CDR1 MNHEY, CDR2 SVGEGT. CDR3 in amino acids: CASSSPSGSSYNEQFF. DNA of the CDR3: TGTGCCAGCAGTTCCCCTAGCGGAAGCTCCTACAATGAGCAGTTCTTC.

The V and J genes are TRBV28 and TRBJ2-5, with TRBD2 identical over 8 bases. CDR1 and CDR2 (germline): MDHEN, SYDVKM. The CDR3 has 15 residues. V gave up 8 bases and J gave up 5 bases; unmatched junction bases: 13. CDR3 DNA sequence: TGTGCCAGCGCATTAGCGGGACTCGGGATGGAGACCCAGTACTTC. Its translation: CASALAGLGMETQYF.

The rearrangement uses TRBV7-9 and TRBJ2-7, with 9 bases lining up with TRBD1. From germline, CDR1 is SEHNR and CDR2 FQNEAQ (reference sequence). Trimming removed 5 bases from V and 2 bases from J; junction bases left unmatched: 7. There are 15 residues in the CDR3. In DNA, the CDR3 is TGTGCCAGCAGCCACCGGGACAGGGACCCCTACGAGCAGTACTTC. Protein: CASSHRDRDPYEQYF.